Reported below is one T cell receptor beta chain. The antigen is undetermined. The CDR3 consists of 15 residues. The germline V and J ends were trimmed by 0 bases and 3 bases, with 13 bases remaining between them. Germline V gene lookup returns CDR1 SGDLS and CDR2 YYNGEE. Using its own MiXCR run on the reads, TCRdb lists one record per CDR3 protein. The profile shows around 39,000 distinct CDR3 sequences, about 54% of them singletons. This sample is part of a study of T cell repertoires in cytomegalovirus infection. Points from the study as a whole: Identification of carriers of CMV plus the relevant HLA was performed using cumulative public TCR beta family frequency.

V usage is TRBV9 and J usage is TRBJ2-7, with a tentative D call TRBD1 (7 bases). This TCR was sampled from a human donor in good health (CMV status not recorded). Some clones in this sample may be carry-over from other donors' samples. Sequences were derived from CD8+ T cells from cultured PBMCs, sampled from culture after CMV antigen stimulation. CDR3 nucleotides: TGTGCCAGCAGCGTAGGCGGGGACAGTATCTACGAGCAGTACTTC. Its protein product is CASSVGGDSIYEQYF.